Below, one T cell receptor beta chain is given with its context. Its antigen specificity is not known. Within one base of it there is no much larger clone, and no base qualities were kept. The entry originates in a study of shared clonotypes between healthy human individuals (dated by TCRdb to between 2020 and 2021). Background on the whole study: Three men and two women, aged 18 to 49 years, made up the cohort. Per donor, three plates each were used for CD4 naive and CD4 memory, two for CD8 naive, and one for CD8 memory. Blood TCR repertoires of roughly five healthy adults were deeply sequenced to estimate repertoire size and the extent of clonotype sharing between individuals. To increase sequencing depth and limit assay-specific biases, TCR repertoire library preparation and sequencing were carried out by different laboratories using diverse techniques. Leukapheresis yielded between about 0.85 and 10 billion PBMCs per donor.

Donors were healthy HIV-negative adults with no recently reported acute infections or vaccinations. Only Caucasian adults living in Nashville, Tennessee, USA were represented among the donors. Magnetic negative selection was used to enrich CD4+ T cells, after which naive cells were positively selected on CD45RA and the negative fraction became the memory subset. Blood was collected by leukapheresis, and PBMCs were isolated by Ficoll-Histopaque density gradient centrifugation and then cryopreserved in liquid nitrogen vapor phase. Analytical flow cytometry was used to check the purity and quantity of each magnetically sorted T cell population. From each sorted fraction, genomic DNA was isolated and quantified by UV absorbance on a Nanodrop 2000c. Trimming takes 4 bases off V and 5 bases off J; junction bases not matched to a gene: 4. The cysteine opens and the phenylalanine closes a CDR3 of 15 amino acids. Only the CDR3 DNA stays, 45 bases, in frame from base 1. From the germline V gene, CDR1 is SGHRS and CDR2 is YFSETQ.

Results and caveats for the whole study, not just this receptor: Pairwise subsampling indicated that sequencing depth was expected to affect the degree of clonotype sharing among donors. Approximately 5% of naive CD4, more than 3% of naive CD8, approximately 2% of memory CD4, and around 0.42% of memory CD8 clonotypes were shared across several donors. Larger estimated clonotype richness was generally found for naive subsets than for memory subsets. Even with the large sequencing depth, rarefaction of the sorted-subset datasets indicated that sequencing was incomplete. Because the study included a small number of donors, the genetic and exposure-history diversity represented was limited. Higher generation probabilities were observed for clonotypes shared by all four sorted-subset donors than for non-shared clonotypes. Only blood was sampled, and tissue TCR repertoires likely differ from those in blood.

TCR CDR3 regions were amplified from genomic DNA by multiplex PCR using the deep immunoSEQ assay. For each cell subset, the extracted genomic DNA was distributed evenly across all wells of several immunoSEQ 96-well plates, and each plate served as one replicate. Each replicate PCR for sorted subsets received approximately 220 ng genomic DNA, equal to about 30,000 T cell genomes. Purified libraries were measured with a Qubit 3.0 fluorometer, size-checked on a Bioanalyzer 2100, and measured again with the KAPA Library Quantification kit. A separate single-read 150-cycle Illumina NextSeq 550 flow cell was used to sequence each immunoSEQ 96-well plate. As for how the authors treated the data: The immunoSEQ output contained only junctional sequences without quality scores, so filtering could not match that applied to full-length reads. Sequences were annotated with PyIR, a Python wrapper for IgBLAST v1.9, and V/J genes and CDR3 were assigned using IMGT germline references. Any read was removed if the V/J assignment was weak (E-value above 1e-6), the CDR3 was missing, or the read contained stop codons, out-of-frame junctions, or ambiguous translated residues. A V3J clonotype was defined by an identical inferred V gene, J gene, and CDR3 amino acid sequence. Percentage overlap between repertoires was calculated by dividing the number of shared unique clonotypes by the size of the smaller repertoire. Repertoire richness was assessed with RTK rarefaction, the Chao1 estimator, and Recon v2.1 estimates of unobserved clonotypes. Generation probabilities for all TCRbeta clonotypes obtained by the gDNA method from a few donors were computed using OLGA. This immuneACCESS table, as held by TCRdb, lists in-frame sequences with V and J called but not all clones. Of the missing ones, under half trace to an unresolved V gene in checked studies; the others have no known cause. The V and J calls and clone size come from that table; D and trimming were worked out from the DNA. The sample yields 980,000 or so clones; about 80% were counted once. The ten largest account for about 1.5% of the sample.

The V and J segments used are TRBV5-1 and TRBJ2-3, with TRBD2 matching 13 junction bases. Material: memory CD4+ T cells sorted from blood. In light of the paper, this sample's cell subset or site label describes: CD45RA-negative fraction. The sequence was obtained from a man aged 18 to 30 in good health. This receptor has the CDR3 CASSPGLAGIDTQYF. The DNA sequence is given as TGCGCCAGCAGCCCGGGACTAGCGGGAATAGATACGCAGTATTTT.